Listed here is a single TCR beta chain. Its antigen is still unknown. This sample was included in a study of CD8 T cells in Susac syndrome. Whole-study results and caveats: As acknowledged by the study, its TCR sequencing and HLA analysis included a relatively small number of individuals.

Reverse transcription of about 0.5 to 1 ug RNA used random hexamers. It was immunoSEQ multiplex PCR that amplified TCR beta CDR3 across 54 Vbeta and 13 Jbeta. TCRdb redid the calling of the immunoSEQ multiplex PCR reads with MiXCR, one entry per CDR3 protein. This sample has some 150,000 distinct CDR3 sequences; around 94% occur once, and the top ten carry approximately 0.3%. Germline V gene lookup returns CDR1 MNHEY and CDR2 SMNVEV (reference sequence). The CDR3 covers 15 residues. V dropped 6 bases and J dropped 4; count of bases not matched to a gene: 4. Sequencing of TCR beta covered CD8+ and CD4+ T cells obtained from blood.

Sequencing used CD8+ T cells from PBMCs. This receptor was obtained from a human donor in good health. This sequence joins TRBV27 and TRBJ2-1; TRBD2 aligns across 12 bases. In DNA, the CDR3 is TGTGCCAGCAGCCTAGCGGGAGGGTTGTACAATGAGCAGTTCTTC. Translation: CASSLAGGLYNEQFF.